Listed here are 20 T cell receptor beta chains from one sample, sequenced in a study of T cells in Graves' hyperthyroidism and ophthalmopathy. Using RNA transcripts as the source, TCR beta CDR3 regions were amplified. The HTBI set primed first-round TCR CDR3 RT-PCR. MiXCR, run by TCRdb on the multiplex PCR reads, gives a single entry per CDR3 protein. The sample gives 240,000 or so distinct CDR3 sequences, about 15% of which show up once; around 26% is in the top ten. Input material: blood. These receptors all come from a woman younger than 30 with Graves' ophthalmopathy.

This clonotype occurred many times. The chain recombines TRBV20-1 with TRBJ2-1; 9 nucleotides agree with TRBD2. Germline V CDR1 and CDR2: DFQATT, SNEGSKA (reference sequence). V lost 3 bases, J lost 1 base, and 7 bases stayed unmatched. The CDR3 runs to 16 residues. The CDR3 DNA follows: TGCAGTGCTAGGAATAGCGGGGGCCATTCCTACAATGAGCAGTTCTTC. This codes for CSARNSGGHSYNEQFF.

As to this clonotype: A single base separates this from a much larger clone, so it may be a read error. The chain uses TRBV20-1 and TRBJ1-1; D uncertain. The CDR3 runs 12 residues. The germline V gene encodes CDR1 DFQATT and CDR2 SNEGSKA (reference sequence). The CDR3 DNA sequence: TGCAGTGCTACTCCGCTTTTGACTGGAGCTTTCTTT. Protein sequence: CSATPLLTGAFF.

This clonotype has at least ten counts. Here the CDR3 DNA reads TGTGCCAGCAGTTTGGCCGAGAACACTGAAGCTTTCTTT. It specifies CASSLAENTEAFF. The chain recombines TRBV12-3 or TRBV12-4 with TRBJ1-1; D not resolved. The germline V and J ends were trimmed by 3 bases and 1 base, with 6 bases remaining between them. The CDR3 extends over 13 amino acids.

This clonotype was counted at least ten times. The chain has TRBV7-9 and TRBJ2-1; perhaps D is TRBD1 or TRBD2 (5 bases each). Germline CDR1 and CDR2: SEHNR and FQNEAQ (reference sequence). Trimming removed 3 bases at V and 2 bases at J, with 5 bases between. This CDR3 region has 13 residues. The DNA for the CDR3 is TGTGCCAGCAGCTTGGGACCCTACAATGAGCAGTTCTTC. Protein: CASSLGPYNEQFF. Full variable domain (rest looked up from reference TRBV7-9 and TRBJ2-1): DTGVSQNPRHKITKRGQNVTFRCDPISEHNRLYWYRQTLGQGPEFLTYFQNEAQLEKSRLLSDRFSAERPKGSFSTLEIQRTEQGDSAMYLCASSLGPYNEQFFGPGTRLTVL.

This clonotype appeared once. CDR3 sequence (DNA): TGTGCCAGCAGCTTAGATTCGCGGGGCGGCGGGGCCTCAGATACGCAGTATTTT. It encodes CASSLDSRGGGASDTQYF. This chain uses TRBV11-2 with TRBJ2-3; perhaps TRBD2 as D (6 bases). The V and J ends lost 0 bases and 4 bases respectively, with 20 bases between them. This CDR3 has 18 residues. Germline V gives CDR1 SGHAT, CDR2 FQNNGV.

The V and J genes are TRBV28 and TRBJ1-2, with 8 bases lining up with TRBD1. V trimming: 3 bases; J trimming: 7 bases; junction bases outside the gene matches: 7. This CDR3 region has 14 residues. The germline CDR1 and CDR2 sequences are MDHEN and SYDVKM. CDR3 coding DNA: TGTGCCAGCAGTTTTGACAGGGGATCGACTGGCTACACCTTC. Its translation is CASSFDRGSTGYTF.

This clonotype was counted many times. This chain joins TRBV6-1 and TRBJ1-3; D is unresolved. There are 18 residues in the CDR3. The germline V and J ends were trimmed by 2 bases and 0 bases, with 17 bases remaining between them. Germline values: CDR1 MNHNS, CDR2 SASEGT. The chain's CDR3 is CASSESAGWSSSGNTIYF. DNA for the CDR3: TGTGCCAGCAGTGAATCGGCAGGTTGGTCCAGCTCTGGAAACACCATATATTTT.

In its sample, this clonotype was seen many times. Written as DNA, the CDR3 is TGCAGTGCTCCCTCCTTAAGGGAGGAGTACTTC. Protein: CSAPSLREEYF. The chain joins TRBV20-1 to TRBJ2-7, with D possibly being TRBD2 (6 bases). The CDR3 consists of 11 residues. The germline V and J ends were trimmed by 5 bases and 11 bases, with 16 bases remaining between them. CDR1 and CDR2 (germline): DFQATT, SNEGSKA (reference sequence).

V and J are TRBV5-4 and TRBJ1-6; D perhaps matches TRBD1 (5 bases). Germline CDR1 and CDR2: SGHNT and YYREEE (reference sequence). This CDR3 is 16 amino acids long. V was clipped by 4 bases and J by 7 bases, with 18 bases between them. CDR3 DNA: TGTGCCAGCAGCCGGATGGGGGACTCGCGGAATTCACCCCTCCACTTT. Protein sequence: CASSRMGDSRNSPLHF.

In its sample, this clonotype was seen many times. The J gene is TRBJ2-1, the V gene TRBV28, with 7 bases aligning to TRBD2. This CDR3 has 16 amino acids. V was pared by 6 bases and J by 3 bases, with 11 bases of the junction left unmatched. Per germline, CDR1 MDHEN and CDR2 SYDVKM. CDR3 in amino acids: CASSPPSGQNYNEQFF. CDR3 bases: TGTGCCAGCAGCCCCCCTAGCGGCCAGAACTACAATGAGCAGTTCTTC.

This clonotype has at least ten counts. The J gene is TRBJ2-7, the V gene TRBV3-1; D is possibly TRBD2 (7 bases). The V end was cut by 3 bases, the J end by 5 bases, with 14 bases between. This CDR3 is 14 amino acids long. The germline V gene has CDR1 LGHDT and CDR2 YNNKEL (reference sequence). CDR3 sequence (DNA): TGTGCCAGCAGCCATGGGGGGGGCCGGAACGAGCAGTACTTC. Amino acid sequence: CASSHGGGRNEQYF.

This clonotype was seen repeatedly, ten times or more. The rearrangement links TRBV6-1 to TRBJ2-1; either TRBD1 or TRBD2 may supply D (7 bases each). Germline V gene data show CDR1 as MNHNS and CDR2 as SASEGT. This CDR3 is 17 amino acids long. V lost 5 bases and J lost 7, with 24 bases in between. The CDR3 loop is CASSPLVAGGDRNEQFF. CDR3 DNA: TGTGCCAGCAGTCCCCTAGTGGCAGGGGGGGACCGAAATGAGCAGTTCTTC.

This clonotype was observed a handful of times. The V gene is TRBV28, the J gene TRBJ2-2; D unclear. This CDR3 is built from 15 residues. The germline gives CDR1 MDHEN, CDR2 SYDVKM. V lost 5 bases to trimming and J lost 6 bases, with 16 bases between them. CDR3 residues: CASSPLIGVAGELFF. In DNA, the CDR3 is TGTGCCAGCAGTCCTCTAATTGGGGTCGCCGGGGAGCTGTTTTTT.

This clonotype was detected many times. The gene calls are TRBV2 and TRBJ1-2; D is unclear. The V end lost 4 bases, the J end lost 5 bases, and 5 bases lay between the germline ends. Germline V gives CDR1 SNHLY, CDR2 FYNNEI. This CDR3 comprises 11 residues. In nucleotides, the CDR3 is TGTGCCAGCAGTGGCGAGTATGGCTACACCTTC. As protein: CASSGEYGYTF.

This clonotype has only one observation. The gene calls are TRBV7-2 and TRBJ2-1, with D perhaps assigned TRBD1 or TRBD2 (5 bases each). Trimming took off 2 bases at V and 8 bases at J, with 13 bases between the two ends. The germline CDR1 and CDR2 sequences are SGHTA and FQGNSA. The CDR3 has 14 amino acids. The DNA for the CDR3 is TGTGCCAGCAGCTTAACCCTCAGGGACGATGAGCAGTTCTTC. Translation: CASSLTLRDDEQFF.

This chain joins TRBV28 and TRBJ1-2; D is undetermined. CDR1 and CDR2 from the germline V gene are MDHEN and SYDVKM. The CDR3 loop spans 13 amino acids. The V end was cut by 7 bases, the J end by 4 bases, with 13 bases between. As DNA, the CDR3 is TGTGCCAGCAATGTGTCGCGGATCTATGGCTACACCTTC. It is translated as CASNVSRIYGYTF.

Many counts were recorded for this clonotype. CDR3 sequence: CAIRARGAYGYTF. The CDR3 DNA is TGTGCCATCAGGGCACGAGGGGCCTATGGCTACACCTTC. This chain links TRBV2 with TRBJ1-2, with a weak D call TRBD1 (5 bases). Trimming stripped 10 bases from V and 4 bases from J, with 16 bases between. Per the germline V gene, CDR1 is SNHLY and CDR2 is FYNNEI. This CDR3 is 13 amino acids long.

CDR3 bases: TGTGCCAGCAGCCCCAGAACCGGGACTTACTCCTACAATGAGCAGTTCTTC. Amino acids: CASSPRTGTYSYNEQFF. The chain joins TRBV4-2 to TRBJ2-1, with a tentative D call TRBD2 (6 bases). V was clipped by 4 bases and J by 0 bases, with 16 bases between them. The CDR3 extends over 17 amino acids. Germline lookup yields CDR1 LGHNA and CDR2 YNFKEQ.

This clonotype was detected many times. V and J are TRBV6-2 or TRBV6-3 and TRBJ1-1, with TRBD1 identical over 9 bases. Germline V gives CDR1 MNHEY, CDR2 SVGEGT. After removal of 7 bases from V and 11 bases from J, the junction contained 17 bases not matched to a gene. The length of the CDR3 is 15 residues. CDR3 nucleotide sequence: TGTGCCAGCACCCCCGTCACAGGGGGCAGTGGTGGCGCTTTCTTT. Translated, it gives CASTPVTGGSGGAFF.

This clonotype was found many times. This rearrangement joins TRBV18 to TRBJ2-7; D gene unclear. The CDR3 totals 13 residues. Germline V gene lookup returns CDR1 KGHSH and CDR2 LQKENI. V gave up 4 bases and J gave up 0 bases, with 7 bases separating them. The CDR3 reads CASSRRSSYEQYF. In nucleotides, the CDR3 is TGTGCCAGCTCACGTAGGAGCTCCTACGAGCAGTACTTC.